Given below is one TCR beta chain in context. The antigen is unknown. A much larger clone lies one base from this, so it may be a read error. No conserved phenylalanine or tryptophan is present at the end of the CDR3, so a read error is the likely explanation. This sample stems from a study of T cell repertoires in cytomegalovirus infection. Study at large: Signatures in public TCR beta sequences pointed to both CMV infection and matching HLA type.

Overall study findings and caveats: The ex vivo response was dominated by HLA-C-restricted CMV-specific TCR beta clonotypes. The study identified carriers of CMV plus the relevant HLA from cumulative public TCR beta family frequency.

Per the germline V gene, CDR1 is LNHDA and CDR2 is SQIVND (reference sequence). V gave up 5 bases and J gave up 1 base, with 11 bases separating them. The CDR3 is 14 amino acids. TCRdb independently ran MiXCR on the reads; one entry per CDR3 protein. In the table there are fewer than 200,000 distinct CDR3 sequences, 8.5% to 10% of which are singletons. The source is a human donor in good health (CMV status not recorded). Some clones in this sample may be carry-over from other donors' samples. The sequenced material came from PBMCs. J is TRBJ1-1 and V is TRBV19; D remains unclear. The CDR3 reads CASSDYSGNTEAFY. In DNA, the CDR3 is TGTGCCAGTAGTGACTACTCAGGGAACACTGAAGCTTTCTAT.